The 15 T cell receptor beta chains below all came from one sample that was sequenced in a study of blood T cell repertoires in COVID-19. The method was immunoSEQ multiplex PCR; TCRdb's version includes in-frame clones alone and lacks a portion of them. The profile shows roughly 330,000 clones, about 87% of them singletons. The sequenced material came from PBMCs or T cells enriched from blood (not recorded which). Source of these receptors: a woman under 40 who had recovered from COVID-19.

The CDR3 loop reads CASSPNWGGKGLSGNTIYF. CDR3 DNA sequence: TGTGCCAGCAGTCCCAATTGGGGAGGGAAGGGCCTCTCTGGAAACACCATATATTTT. V and J are TRBV7-9 and TRBJ1-3, with D hard to call. The germline V gene encodes CDR1 SEHNR and CDR2 FQNEAQ (reference sequence). V was shortened by 6 bases and J by 0 bases, with 24 bases between the two germline ends. This CDR3 has 19 residues.

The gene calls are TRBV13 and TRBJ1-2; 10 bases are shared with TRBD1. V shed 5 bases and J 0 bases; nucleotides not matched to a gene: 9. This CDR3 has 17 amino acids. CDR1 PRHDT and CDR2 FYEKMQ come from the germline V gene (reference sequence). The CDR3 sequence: CASSLGQGRGSNYGYTF. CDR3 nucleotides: TGTGCCAGCAGCCTGGGACAGGGGAGGGGGTCTAACTATGGCTACACCTTC.

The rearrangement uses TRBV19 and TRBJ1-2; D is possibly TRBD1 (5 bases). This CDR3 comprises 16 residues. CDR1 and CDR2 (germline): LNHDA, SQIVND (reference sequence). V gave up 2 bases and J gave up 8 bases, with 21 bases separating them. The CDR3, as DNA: TGTGCCAGTAGTATATTTCTAAAGGGGCGCTCTGGGGGCTACACCTTC. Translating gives CASSIFLKGRSGGYTF.

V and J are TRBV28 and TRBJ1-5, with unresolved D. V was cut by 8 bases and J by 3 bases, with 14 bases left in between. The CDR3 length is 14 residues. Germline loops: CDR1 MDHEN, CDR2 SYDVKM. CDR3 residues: CASLYGSFNQPQHF. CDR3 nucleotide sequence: TGTGCCAGCCTATACGGGTCTTTCAATCAGCCCCAGCATTTT.

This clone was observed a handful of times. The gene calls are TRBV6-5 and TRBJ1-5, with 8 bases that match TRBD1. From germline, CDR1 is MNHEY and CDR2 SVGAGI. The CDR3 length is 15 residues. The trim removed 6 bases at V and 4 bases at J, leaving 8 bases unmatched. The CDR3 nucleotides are TGTGCCAGCAGGGCTTTGGGACAGGTAAATCAGCCCCAGCATTTT. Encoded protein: CASRALGQVNQPQHF.

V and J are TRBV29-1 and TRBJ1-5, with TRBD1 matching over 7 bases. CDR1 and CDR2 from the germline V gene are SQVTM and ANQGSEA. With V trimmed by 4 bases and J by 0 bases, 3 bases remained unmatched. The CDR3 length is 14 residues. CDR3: CSVVTGDSNQPQHF. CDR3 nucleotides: TGCAGCGTTGTAACAGGGGATAGCAATCAGCCCCAGCATTTT.

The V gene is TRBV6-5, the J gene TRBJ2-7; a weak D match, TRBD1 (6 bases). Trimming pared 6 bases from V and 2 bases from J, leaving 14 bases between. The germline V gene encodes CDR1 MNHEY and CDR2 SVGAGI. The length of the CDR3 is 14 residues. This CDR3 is CASSRGTEPYEQYF. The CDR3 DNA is TGTGCCAGCAGCAGGGGAACAGAACCCTACGAGCAGTACTTC.

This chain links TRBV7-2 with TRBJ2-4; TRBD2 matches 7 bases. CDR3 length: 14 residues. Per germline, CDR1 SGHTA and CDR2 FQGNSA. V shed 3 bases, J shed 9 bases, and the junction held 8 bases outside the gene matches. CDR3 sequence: CASSLVSPGGIQYF. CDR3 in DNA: TGTGCCAGCAGCTTGGTCAGCCCGGGGGGCATTCAGTACTTC.

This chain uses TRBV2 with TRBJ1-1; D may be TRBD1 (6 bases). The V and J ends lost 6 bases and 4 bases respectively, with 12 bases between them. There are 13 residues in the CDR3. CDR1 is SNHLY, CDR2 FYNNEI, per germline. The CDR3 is CASRYTGSTEAFF. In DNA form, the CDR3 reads TGTGCCAGCAGATATACAGGGAGCACTGAAGCTTTCTTT.

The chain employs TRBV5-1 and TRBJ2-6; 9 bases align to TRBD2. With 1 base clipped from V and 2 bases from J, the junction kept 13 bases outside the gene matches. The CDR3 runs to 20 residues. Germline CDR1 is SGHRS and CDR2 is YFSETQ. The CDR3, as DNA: TGCGCCAGCAGCTTGATGGTAGCGGGGGTATCGGTTACTGGGGCCAACGTCCTGACTTTC. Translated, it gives CASSLMVAGVSVTGANVLTF. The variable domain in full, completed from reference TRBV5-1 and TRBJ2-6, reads KAGVTQTPRYLIKTRGQQVTLSCSPISGHRSVSWYQQTPGQGLQFLFEYFSETQRNKGNFPGRFSGRQFSNSRSEMNVSTLELGDSALYLCASSLMVAGVSVTGANVLTFGAGSRLTVL.

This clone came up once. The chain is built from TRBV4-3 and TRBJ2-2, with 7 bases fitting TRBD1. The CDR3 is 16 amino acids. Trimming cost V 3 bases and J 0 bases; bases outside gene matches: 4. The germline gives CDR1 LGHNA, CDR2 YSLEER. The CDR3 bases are TGCGCCAGCAGCCACGCCGGGACAGCGAACACCGGGGAGCTGTTTTTT. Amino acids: CASSHAGTANTGELFF.

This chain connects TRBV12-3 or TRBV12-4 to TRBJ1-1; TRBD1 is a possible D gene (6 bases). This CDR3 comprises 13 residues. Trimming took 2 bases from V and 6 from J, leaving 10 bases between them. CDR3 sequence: CASSLLGAAEAFF. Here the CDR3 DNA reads TGTGCCAGCAGTTTACTGGGGGCCGCTGAAGCTTTCTTT.

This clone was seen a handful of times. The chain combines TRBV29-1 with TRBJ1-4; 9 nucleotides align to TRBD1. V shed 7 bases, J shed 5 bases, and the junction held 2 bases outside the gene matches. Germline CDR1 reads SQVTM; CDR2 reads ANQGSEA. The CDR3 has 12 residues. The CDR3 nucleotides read TGCAGCGCTGGGACAGGGAATGAAAAACTGTTTTTT. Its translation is CSAGTGNEKLFF.

The CDR3 region is CASSQDRTSGVSSYNEQFF. The CDR3 DNA reads TGCGCCAGCAGCCAAGATAGGACTAGCGGGGTGAGCTCCTACAATGAGCAGTTCTTC. The chain is built from TRBV4-1 and TRBJ2-1; the match to TRBD2 covers 12 bases. This CDR3 has 19 amino acids. The germline V gene has CDR1 MGHRA and CDR2 YSYEKL. V lost 0 bases to trimming and J lost 0 bases; unmatched junction nucleotides: 6.

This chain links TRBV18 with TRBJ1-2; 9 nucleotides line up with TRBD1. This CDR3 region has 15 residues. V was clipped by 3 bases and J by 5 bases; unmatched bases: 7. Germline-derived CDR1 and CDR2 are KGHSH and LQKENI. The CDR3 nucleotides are TGTGCCAGCTCACCCTCCCCTGACAGGGGGTATGGCTACACCTTC. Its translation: CASSPSPDRGYGYTF. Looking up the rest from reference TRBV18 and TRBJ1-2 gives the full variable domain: NAGVMQNPRHLVRRRGQEARLRCSPMKGHSHVYWYRQLPEEGLKFMVYLQKENIIDESGMPKERFSAEFPKEGPSILRIQQVVRGDSAAYFCASSPSPDRGYGYTFGSGTRLTVV.